This T cell receptor (beta chain) was captured in a study of T cells in Graves' hyperthyroidism and ophthalmopathy. Using RNA transcripts as the source, TCR beta CDR3 regions were amplified. The primer set for the first-round RT-PCR of the TCR CDR3 was HTBI. A single record per CDR3 protein comes from TCRdb applying MiXCR to the multiplex PCR reads. The sample shows hundreds of thousands of distinct CDR3 sequences, 15% to 20% of them seen only once. This clonotype has a count of ten or more. Antigen specificity is unknown. Broader study findings: A model of 13 V-J features distinguished ophthalmopathy from stable hyperthyroidism.

Trimming took 8 bases from V and 4 from J, leaving 10 bases between them. This CDR3 has 12 residues. The sample was blood. The genes are TRBV12-3 or TRBV12-4 and TRBJ2-3; D call uncertain. The clonotype originates from a man aged 35 to 55 with Graves' ophthalmopathy. CDR3 DNA: TGTGCCAGCTCACCTGGTGCAGATACGCAGTATTTT. It yields the protein CASSPGADTQYF.